This passage covers 16 T cell receptor beta chains from one sample sequenced in a study of identical twins. TCRdb re-called the 5' RACE reads through MiXCR, storing one row per CDR3 protein. Of under 900,000 distinct CDR3 sequences in the sample, around a sixth were seen once. In addition, the sample was reused for a study of T cells expressing NK-cell markers.

Input material: PBMCs. Source of these receptors: a woman aged 18 to 35 in good health.

V gene TRBV4-2 combines with J gene TRBJ2-3; TRBD1 or TRBD2 may be the D gene (5 bases each). CDR3 length: 16 residues. V was clipped by 0 bases and J by 1 base, with 11 bases between them. Germline values: CDR1 LGHNA, CDR2 YNFKEQ. CDR3 sequence: CASSQDRGVGTDTQYF. The CDR3 coding sequence is TGTGCCAGCAGCCAAGATCGAGGGGTGGGCACAGATACGCAGTATTTT.

This clonotype was observed at least ten times. The rearrangement joins TRBV10-3 to TRBJ2-7; D might be TRBD1 (6 bases). CDR3 size: 13 residues. Germline V gene data show CDR1 as ENHRY and CDR2 as SYGVKD. Trimming cost V 6 bases and J 2 bases, with 11 bases left between them. CDR3 region: CAIRQGPAYEQYF. As DNA, the CDR3 is TGTGCCATCAGACAGGGTCCTGCCTACGAGCAGTACTTC.

This clonotype was counted ten times or more. The CDR3 bases are TGCGCCAGCAGCTTGGCGGCTAGCGGAGGTTACGAGCAGTACTTC. This sequence encodes CASSLAASGGYEQYF. The genes are TRBV5-1 and TRBJ2-7, with 7 bases identical to TRBD2. Trimming cost V 0 bases and J 4 bases; bases outside gene matches: 7. The CDR3 runs 15 residues. Germline V gene data show CDR1 as SGHRS and CDR2 as YFSETQ.

This clonotype was found a few times. The V gene is TRBV7-8, the J gene TRBJ2-2, with TRBD1 matching over 7 bases. Looked up from germline, CDR1 is SGHVS and CDR2 is FQNEAQ. This CDR3 spans 14 amino acids. The V gene end was trimmed by 7 bases and the J gene end by 7 bases; junction bases not matched to a gene: 9. CDR3 bases: TGTGCCAGCACCTCCGGGACAGTATTCGGGGAGCTGTTTTTT. This gives the protein CASTSGTVFGELFF.

The chain uses TRBV18 and TRBJ2-5, with 7 bases lining up with TRBD2. Per germline, CDR1 KGHSH and CDR2 LQKENI. V shed 3 bases, J shed 3 bases, and the junction held 10 bases outside the gene matches. The CDR3 covers 16 residues. The CDR3 is CASSPPSGGGEETQYF. The CDR3, as DNA: TGTGCCAGCTCACCGCCAAGCGGCGGGGGAGAAGAGACCCAGTACTTC.

The chain recombines TRBV10-3 with TRBJ2-4; 11 nucleotides align to TRBD2. CDR3 length: 19 amino acids. The V and J ends lost 4 bases and 9 bases, in that order; junction bases with no gene match: 20. Germline CDR1 ENHRY, CDR2 SYGVKD. In DNA, the CDR3 is TGTGCCATCAGTGCAGAGAATTTTCTAGCGGGGGGAGTGTCGGCCATTCAGTACTTC. This sequence encodes CAISAENFLAGGVSAIQYF.

V is TRBV2 and J is TRBJ2-3; the D is unclear. Per the germline V gene, CDR1 is SNHLY and CDR2 is FYNNEI. CDR3 length: 13 amino acids. Trimming removed 8 bases at V and 2 bases at J, with 11 bases between. CDR3 DNA sequence: TGTGCCAGCGTACCGACCCACACAGATACGCAGTATTTT. Encoded protein: CASVPTHTDTQYF.

The CDR3 nucleotides are TGTGCCAGTAGTATCGGTACAGTAGTCTACGAGCAGTACTTC. Its protein product is CASSIGTVVYEQYF. J is TRBJ2-7 and V is TRBV19; D is undetermined. Germline V gene lookup returns CDR1 LNHDA and CDR2 SQIVND (reference sequence). Trimming took off 3 bases at V and 3 bases at J, with 12 bases between the two ends. CDR3 length: 14 amino acids.

The CDR3 sequence: CSHWHGNTIYF. The CDR3 bases are TGCAGCCACTGGCATGGAAACACCATATATTTT. This sequence joins TRBV20-1 and TRBJ1-3; D is undetermined. CDR1 is DFQATT and CDR2 is SNEGSKA in the germline V gene (reference sequence). CDR3 size: 11 residues.

This clonotype has a single count. CDR3 bases: TGTGCCAGCAGCACCGACAGCAGGAACTATGGCTACACCTTC. Its translation: CASSTDSRNYGYTF. The chain carries TRBV7-9 and TRBJ1-2, with D possibly being TRBD1 (5 bases). The CDR3 runs 14 residues. Germline assignment: CDR1 SEHNR and CDR2 FQNEAQ (reference sequence). The ends were cut back, 5 bases at V and 2 bases at J, with 12 bases in the middle.

The sample holds a few counts of this clonotype. V gene TRBV5-1 combines with J gene TRBJ1-2; D perhaps matches TRBD1 (6 bases). The CDR3 has 14 residues. V gave up 3 bases and J gave up 6 bases, with 15 bases separating them. From germline, CDR1 is SGHRS and CDR2 YFSETQ. CDR3 coding DNA: TGCGCCAGCAGCTCACACACAGGGTCGGATGGCTACACCTTC. This codes for CASSSHTGSDGYTF. Based on the CDR3 plus reference TRBV5-1 and TRBJ1-2, the full variable domain is KAGVTQTPRYLIKTRGQQVTLSCSPISGHRSVSWYQQTPGQGLQFLFEYFSETQRNKGNFPGRFSGRQFSNSRSEMNVSTLELGDSALYLCASSSHTGSDGYTFGSGTRLTVV.

The chain links TRBV15 to TRBJ1-2; D gene uncertain. Looked up from germline, CDR1 is LNHNV and CDR2 is YYDKDF (reference sequence). The ends were cut back, 1 base at V and 6 bases at J, with 6 bases in the middle. This CDR3 contains 12 residues. The chain's CDR3 is CATSRGLNGYTF. The DNA for the CDR3 is TGTGCCACCAGCAGAGGGCTTAATGGCTACACCTTC.

The V call is TRBV9, the J call TRBJ1-2; possible D gene TRBD1, 6 bases. CDR1 and CDR2 from the germline V gene are SGDLS and YYNGEE. CDR3 length equals 15 residues. V lost 3 bases and J lost 6, with 18 bases in between. DNA of the CDR3: TGTGCCAGCAGCGCATGGGGGCAGCGGGATGATGGCTACACCTTC. It specifies CASSAWGQRDDGYTF. The entire variable domain, with the rest obtained from reference TRBV9 and TRBJ1-2, is as follows: DSGVTQTPKHLITATGQRVTLRCSPRSGDLSVYWYQQSLDQGLQFLIQYYNGEERAKGNILERFSAQQFPDLHSELNLSSLELGDSALYFCASSAWGQRDDGYTFGSGTRLTVV.

Here the CDR3 reads CASSLVGVMNTEAFF. The CDR3 nucleotides read TGCGCCAGCAGCTTGGTCGGAGTCATGAACACTGAAGCTTTCTTT. The chain carries TRBV5-1 and TRBJ1-1; D gene uncertain. CDR3 length equals 15 residues. The germline V gene encodes CDR1 SGHRS and CDR2 YFSETQ. The germline V and J ends were trimmed by 0 bases and 0 bases, with 9 bases remaining between them.

This clonotype appeared a few times. The gene calls are TRBV20-1 and TRBJ2-3, with TRBD2 as a possible D gene (5 bases). This CDR3 has 14 residues. Germline lookup yields CDR1 DFQATT and CDR2 SNEGSKA (reference sequence). The V end was cut by 6 bases, the J end by 0 bases, with 13 bases between. As DNA, the CDR3 is TGCAGTGCCAGACGTACGGGAAGCACAGATACGCAGTATTTT. It codes for CSARRTGSTDTQYF.

This clonotype was recorded a few times. This rearrangement joins TRBV9 to TRBJ2-7, with 7 positions matching TRBD1. Germline values: CDR1 SGDLS, CDR2 YYNGEE. Unmatched junction bases numbered 6, after V lost 1 base and J lost 2 bases. CDR3 size: 15 residues. The CDR3: CASSVTGQNTYEQYF. Written as DNA, the CDR3 is TGTGCCAGCAGCGTAACGGGACAGAATACCTACGAGCAGTACTTC.